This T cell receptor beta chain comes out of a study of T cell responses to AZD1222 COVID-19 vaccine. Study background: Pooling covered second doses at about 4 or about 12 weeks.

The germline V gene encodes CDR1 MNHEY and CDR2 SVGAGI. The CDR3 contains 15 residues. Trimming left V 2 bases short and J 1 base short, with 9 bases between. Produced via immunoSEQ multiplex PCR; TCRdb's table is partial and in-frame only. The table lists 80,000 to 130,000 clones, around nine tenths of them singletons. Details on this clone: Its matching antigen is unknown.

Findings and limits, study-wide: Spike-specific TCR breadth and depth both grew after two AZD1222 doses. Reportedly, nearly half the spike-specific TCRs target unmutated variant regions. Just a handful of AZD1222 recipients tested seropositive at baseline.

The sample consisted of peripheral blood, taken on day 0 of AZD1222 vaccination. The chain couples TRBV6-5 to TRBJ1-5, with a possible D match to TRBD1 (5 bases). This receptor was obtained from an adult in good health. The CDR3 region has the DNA TGTGCCAGCAGTTACGCGACAGAAAGCAATCAGCCCCAGCATTTT. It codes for CASSYATESNQPQHF.